This paragraph covers one T cell receptor (beta chain) sequence. Noted time point: patch test 1, 2 weeks after DPC sensitization. This sample's treatment: therapeutic diphenylcyclopropenone sensitization with weekly scalp DPC. TCRdb re-called the RACE reads through MiXCR, storing one row per CDR3 protein. The sample records about 360,000 distinct CDR3 sequences, around 5% being singletons. This specimen comes from a study of human T cells and chemical hapten exposure. Across the whole study: From small differences in pooled library volume came most of the variation in per-sample TCR yields.

Trimming removed 9 bases at V and 7 bases at J, with 18 bases between. Germline-derived CDR1 and CDR2 are LNHDA and SQIVND (reference sequence). This CDR3 is 13 amino acids long. This chain joins TRBV19 and TRBJ1-1, with D tentatively TRBD1 (5 bases). The receptor's source is a woman aged 45-65 years with alopecia areata. Some clones in this sample may be carry-over from other donors' samples. This specimen was whole blood, taken in connection with sensitization to the hapten diphenylcyclopropenone (DPC). The CDR3 DNA follows: TGTGCCAGCATTATCAGGGAAAGTGATGAAGCTTTCTTT. This gives the protein CASIIRESDEAFF.